This passage covers 9 T cell receptor beta chains from one sample sequenced in a study of glioma-infiltrating T cells. Using RNA template, CDR3s of TCR alpha and beta were amplified with iRepertoire arm-PCR. TCRdb reprocessed the multiplex PCR reads via MiXCR and lists one record per CDR3 protein. The sample yields 100,000 to 150,000 distinct CDR3 sequences, 24% seen once. Material: glioma tissue, nonneoplastic brain tissue, or PBMCs (not recorded which). These receptors were collected from a human donor with low-grade glioma or glioblastoma, undergoing nonglioma brain surgery, or in good health (not recorded which).

This clonotype occurred a few times. This chain links TRBV2 with TRBJ1-2; TRBD1 might be the D (5 bases). V lost 6 bases and J 3 bases, leaving 14 bases between the germline ends. CDR3 length: 14 amino acids. The V gene's germline CDR1 is SNHLY and CDR2 FYNNEI. Written as DNA, the CDR3 is TGTGCCAGCAGAGGAGGGGCGTCGCACTATGGCTACACCTTC. Its translation is CASRGGASHYGYTF.

The V gene is TRBV3-1, the J gene TRBJ2-2, with D hard to call. Trimming cost V 6 bases and J 2 bases, with 4 bases left between them. Germline lookup yields CDR1 LGHDT and CDR2 YNNKEL (reference sequence). There are 12 residues in the CDR3. CDR3 in DNA: TGTGCCAGCAGAGATAACACCGGGGAGCTGTTTTTT. It codes for CASRDNTGELFF.

The J gene is TRBJ1-2, the V gene TRBV20-1; D call uncertain. This CDR3 spans 10 amino acids. Germline assignment: CDR1 DFQATT and CDR2 SNEGSKA (reference sequence). The CDR3: CSADEEGYTF. The CDR3 nucleotides read TGCAGCGCCGATGAGGAAGGCTACACCTTC.

The chain is built from TRBV12-3 or TRBV12-4 and TRBJ2-1; TRBD2 matches at 9 bases. The CDR3 consists of 15 residues. V was pared by 2 bases and J by 7 bases, with 6 bases of the junction left unmatched. DNA for the CDR3: TGTGCCAGCAGTTTAAGAGCGGGGGGTAGGAATGAGCAGTTCTTC. It codes for CASSLRAGGRNEQFF.

This clonotype was found many times. The rearrangement links TRBV6-6 to TRBJ1-6; 10 bases align to TRBD1. V dropped 2 bases and J dropped 6; count of bases not matched to a gene: 4. The length of the CDR3 is 16 residues. CDR1 and CDR2 (germline): MNHNY, SVGAGI (reference sequence). CDR3 nucleotides: TGTGCCAGCAGTTACGTCCGGGACAGGGGTAATTCACCCCTCCACTTT. It codes for CASSYVRDRGNSPLHF.

This clonotype was observed at least ten times. The chain recombines TRBV6-1 with TRBJ2-7; TRBD2 is a possible D gene (5 bases). CDR1 MNHNS and CDR2 SASEGT come from the germline V gene. The CDR3 has 15 amino acids. V was pared by 5 bases and J by 0 bases, with 14 bases between. DNA for the CDR3: TGTGCCAGCAGTTCCCATTTGAGGGTCTCCTACGAGCAGTACGTC. It is translated as CASSSHLRVSYEQYV.

The chain has TRBV7-9 and TRBJ2-5; TRBD2 agrees at 9 bases. J gave up 5 bases and V 3 bases, and 4 bases lay outside the gene matches. Germline CDR1 is SEHNR and CDR2 is FQNEAQ (reference sequence). The CDR3 covers 14 residues. This CDR3 is CASSFLAGVETQYF. As DNA, the CDR3 is TGTGCCAGCAGCTTTTTAGCGGGGGTGGAGACCCAGTACTTC.

Concerning this clonotype itself: A much bigger clone sits one base away, suggesting this may be a read error. J is TRBJ2-3 and V is TRBV6-5; D may be TRBD1 or TRBD2 (6 bases each). Germline CDR1 MNHEY, CDR2 SVGAGI. The length of the CDR3 is 14 residues. For the CDR3, the DNA is TGTGCCAGCAGTTACGGGGGGCCGACAGATACGCAGTGTTTT. Translation: CASSYGGPTDTQCF.

In nucleotides, the CDR3 is TGTGCCAGCAGCCCGCGGACAGGTGGGAGCTCCTATAATTCACCCCTCCACTTT. Protein product: CASSPRTGGSSYNSPLHF. This chain uses TRBV11-2 with TRBJ1-6; 7 bases agree with TRBD1. Germline CDR1 reads SGHAT; CDR2 reads FQNNGV. CDR3 length: 18 amino acids. The V segment lost 5 bases and the J segment 0 bases; nucleotides outside the gene matches: 10.